The following is a TCR beta chain sequence with its context. The antigen is undetermined. RNA transcripts served as the template for amplifying TCR beta CDR3 regions. Carried out on the TCR CDR3, a first-round RT-PCR used the HTBI primer set. In TCRdb, the multiplex PCR reads were re-called with MiXCR into one record per CDR3 protein. The sample records around 580,000 distinct CDR3 sequences, about a sixth being singletons. The source of the sample is a study of T cells in Graves' hyperthyroidism and ophthalmopathy. Whole-study results and caveats: Blood samples included most of the expanded thyroid clonotypes exceeding 0.001.

Per the germline V gene, CDR1 is DFQATT and CDR2 is SNEGSKA (reference sequence). The trim removed 1 base at V and 0 bases at J, leaving 5 bases unmatched. The CDR3 runs to 16 residues. Absent ophthalmopathy progression within 18 months defined stable Graves' hyperthyroidism. Lactation, pregnancy, other autoimmune disease or uncontrolled infection excluded patients. The TCR was taken from a woman younger than 35 with Graves' hyperthyroidism. V is TRBV20-1 and J is TRBJ1-3, with TRBD1 identical over 8 bases. Sample: blood. The CDR3 DNA is TGCAGTGCTAGAGTGCAGGGGGCGAACTCTGGAAACACCATATATTTT. Residues: CSARVQGANSGNTIYF.